This note documents a single TCR beta chain sequence. What it binds is not known. The CDR3 spans 13 residues. Trimming removed 2 bases at V and 1 base at J, with 6 bases between. Germline values: CDR1 SGHDT, CDR2 YYEEEE. This specimen belongs to a study of long-term antiretroviral therapy in people with HIV. Study findings and constraints: Adherence to ART, viral resistance and therapy changes lacked any data.

Running of the v3.0 immunoSEQ assay took place at survey level. Only in-frame clones appear in the TCRdb table, and some are missing; sequencing was by immunoSEQ multiplex PCR. Seen here are 7,200 or so clones, approximately 74% observed once, and the top ten hold 7.5%. Cryopreserved PBMC samples of about 1-11 million cells were used for DNA extraction. The TCR was taken from a man aged 18 to 30 with HIV. Sequences were derived from unsorted PBMCs, sampled 0.1 years before starting antiretroviral therapy. This chain joins TRBV5-6 and TRBJ1-1; D is ambiguous. This chain's CDR3 is CASSLRRNTEAFF. CDR3 DNA: TGTGCCAGCAGCTTAAGGAGGAACACTGAAGCTTTCTTT.